These 3 T cell receptor beta chains originate from one sample sequenced in a study of T cells in Graves' hyperthyroidism and ophthalmopathy. It was RNA transcripts that yielded the amplified TCR beta CDR3 regions. A set of HTBI primers served as the primers for a first-round RT-PCR of the TCR CDR3. TCRdb independently ran MiXCR on the multiplex PCR reads; one entry per CDR3 protein. The sample contains around 240,000 distinct CDR3 sequences, over 15% of which appear only once. Input material: blood. The source of these receptors is a young woman with Graves' ophthalmopathy.

This clonotype has a count of ten or more. The chain joins TRBV2 to TRBJ2-2; 11 bases match TRBD2. The CDR3 has 17 amino acids. The ends lost 6 bases at V and 4 bases at J; junction bases unmatched: 10. The germline V gene encodes CDR1 SNHLY and CDR2 FYNNEI. CDR3 in amino acids: CASRRTSGSLGTGELFF. CDR3 coding DNA: TGTGCCAGCAGGAGAACTAGCGGGAGCTTGGGCACCGGGGAGCTGTTTTTT.

This clonotype appeared a few times. The rearrangement links TRBV7-9 to TRBJ1-2; 7 nucleotides line up with TRBD1. CDR1 SEHNR and CDR2 FQNEAQ come from the germline V gene (reference sequence). Germline trimming cut 5 bases from V and 10 bases from J; bases unmatched to any gene: 13. The CDR3 spans 14 residues. This CDR3 reads CASSRDRDSHDYTF. CDR3 DNA: TGTGCCAGCAGCCGAGACCGGGACAGTCATGACTACACCTTC.

At least ten counts were recorded for this clonotype. The V call is TRBV6-2 or TRBV6-3, the J call TRBJ2-3; 7 nucleotides line up with TRBD1. Per germline, CDR1 MNHEY and CDR2 SVGEGT. The V and J ends lost 6 bases and 0 bases, in that order; junction bases with no gene match: 21. This CDR3 has 20 residues. CDR3 loop: CASRLLPPGQRRASTDTQYF. As DNA, the CDR3 is TGTGCCAGCAGGCTCCTTCCTCCGGGACAGAGAAGAGCTAGCACAGATACGCAGTATTTT.